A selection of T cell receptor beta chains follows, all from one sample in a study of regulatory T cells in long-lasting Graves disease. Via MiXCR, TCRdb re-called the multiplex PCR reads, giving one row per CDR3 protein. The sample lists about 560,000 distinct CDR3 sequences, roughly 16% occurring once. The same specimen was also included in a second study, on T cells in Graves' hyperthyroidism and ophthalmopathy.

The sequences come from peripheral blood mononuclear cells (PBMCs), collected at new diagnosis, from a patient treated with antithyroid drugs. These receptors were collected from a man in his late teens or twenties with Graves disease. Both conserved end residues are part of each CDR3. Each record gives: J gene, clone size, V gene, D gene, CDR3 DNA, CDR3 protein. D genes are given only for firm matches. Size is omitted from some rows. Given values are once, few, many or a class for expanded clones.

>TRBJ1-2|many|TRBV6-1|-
TGTGCCACAACCGAGACAGACCACTATGGCTACACCTTC
CATTETDHYGYTF
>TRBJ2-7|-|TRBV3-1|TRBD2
TGTGCCAGCAGCCCTCCAGGACTAGCGGGAGCCTACGAGCAGTACTTC
CASSPPGLAGAYEQYF
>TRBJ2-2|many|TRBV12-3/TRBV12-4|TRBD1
TGTGCCAGCAGCCTAAAGGGGGCGGCGAACACCGGGGAGCTGTTTTTT
CASSLKGAANTGELFF
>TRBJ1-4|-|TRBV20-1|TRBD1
TGCAGTGCCCTAGCCCAACAGGGGAGCCTTAATGAAAAACTGTTTTTT
CSALAQQGSLNEKLFF
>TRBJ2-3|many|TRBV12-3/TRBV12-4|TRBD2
TGTGCCAGCAAACTACTAGCGGGAGCGGCAGATACGCAGTATTTT
CASKLLAGAADTQYF
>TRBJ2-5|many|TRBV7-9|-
TGTGCCAGCAGCTTAAATGCGGAGACCCAGTACTTC
CASSLNAETQYF
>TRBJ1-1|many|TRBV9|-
TGTGCCAGCAGCGTAGAAGGGAGCCGGACTGAAGCTTTCTTT
CASSVEGSRTEAFF
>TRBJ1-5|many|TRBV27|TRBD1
TGTGCCAGCAGCCCAATCCCCGACAGGGGCCAGCCCCAGCATTTT
CASSPIPDRGQPQHF
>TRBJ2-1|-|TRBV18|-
TGTGCCAGCTCACCACAGCCCGTCAATGAGCAGTTCTTC
CASSPQPVNEQFF
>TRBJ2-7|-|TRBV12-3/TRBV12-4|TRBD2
TGTGCCAGCAGTTTGGGGAGGGTTAGAAACGAGCAGTACTTC
CASSLGRVRNEQYF
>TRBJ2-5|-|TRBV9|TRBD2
TGTGCCAGCAGCGTAGCGGGGGGGTATGGGCAGGAGACCCAGTACTTC
CASSVAGGYGQETQYF
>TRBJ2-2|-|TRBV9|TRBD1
TGTGCCAGCAGCTACCGGGACAGTTCCACCGGGGAGCTGTTTTTT
CASSYRDSSTGELFF
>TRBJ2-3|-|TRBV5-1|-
TGCGCCAGCAGCTTGACCGGGACCTCTGTCACAGATACGCAGTATTTT
CASSLTGTSVTDTQYF